This T cell receptor (beta chain) was sequenced in a study of regulatory and conventional T cells in RAG deficiency. With V trimmed by 0 bases and J by 5 bases, 4 bases remained unmatched. Germline V gene sequence: CDR1 SGDLS, CDR2 YYNGEE. There are 16 residues in the CDR3. TCRdb's table, derived via immunoSEQ multiplex PCR, lists solely in-frame clones and lacks some. The table lists fewer than 6,500 clones, about 90% of them singletons. The source of this sequence is a human donor with RAG deficiency presenting as severe combined immunodeficiency. Sequenced material: CD8+ T cells sorted from blood. The V gene is TRBV9, the J gene TRBJ2-4; 11 nucleotides agree with TRBD1. The CDR3 nucleotides are TGTGCCAGCAGCGTAGGAGAGGGACAGGGGGAAAACATTCAGTACTTC. Translating it yields CASSVGEGQGENIQYF.